The clone carrying this T cell receptor beta chain appeared a few times. TCRdb re-derived calls from the RACE reads in MiXCR, one entry per CDR3 protein. This sample has about 74,000 distinct CDR3 sequences, with approximately 29% found just once. Unmatched junction bases numbered 6, after V lost 4 bases and J lost 5 bases. The CDR3 totals 14 residues. Germline CDR1 SGHRS, CDR2 YFSETQ. Time point given: patch test 1, 2 weeks after DPC sensitization. The treatment here: therapeutic diphenylcyclopropenone sensitization with weekly scalp DPC. The data were obtained in a study of human T cells and chemical hapten exposure. On the study more broadly: An area of 2 cm by 2 to 2.5 cm on upper inner arm skin received 2% DPC for sensitization. Minor pooled library volume differences mainly drove per-sample TCR yield variation.

The specimen comprised whole blood, sampled in connection with sensitization to the hapten diphenylcyclopropenone (DPC). The chain employs TRBV5-1 and TRBJ2-1, with 7 positions matching TRBD2. The receptor was isolated from a man aged 35 to 55 with alopecia areata. Some clones in this sample may be carry-over from other donors' samples. The CDR3 sequence is CASSPSAGHNEQFF. The CDR3, as DNA: TGCGCCAGCAGCCCATCAGCGGGACACAATGAGCAGTTCTTC. Supplemented by reference TRBV5-1 and TRBJ2-1, the full variable domain reads KAGVTQTPRYLIKTRGQQVTLSCSPISGHRSVSWYQQTPGQGLQFLFEYFSETQRNKGNFPGRFSGRQFSNSRSEMNVSTLELGDSALYLCASSPSAGHNEQFFGPGTRLTVL.